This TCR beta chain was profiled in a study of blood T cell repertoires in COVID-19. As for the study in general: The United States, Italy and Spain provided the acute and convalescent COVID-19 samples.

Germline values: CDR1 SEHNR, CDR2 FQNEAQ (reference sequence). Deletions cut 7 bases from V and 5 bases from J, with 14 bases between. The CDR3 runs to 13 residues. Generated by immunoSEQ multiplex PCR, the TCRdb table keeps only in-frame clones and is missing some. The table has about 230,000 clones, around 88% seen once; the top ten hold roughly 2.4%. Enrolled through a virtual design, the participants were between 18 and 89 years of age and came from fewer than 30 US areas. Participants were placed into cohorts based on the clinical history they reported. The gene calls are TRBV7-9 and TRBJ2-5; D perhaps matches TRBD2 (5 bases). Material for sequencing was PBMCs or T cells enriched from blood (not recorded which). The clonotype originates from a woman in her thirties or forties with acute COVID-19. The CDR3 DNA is TGTGCCAGCAACGGGATGGGATTGGAGACCCAGTACTTC. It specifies CASNGMGLETQYF.